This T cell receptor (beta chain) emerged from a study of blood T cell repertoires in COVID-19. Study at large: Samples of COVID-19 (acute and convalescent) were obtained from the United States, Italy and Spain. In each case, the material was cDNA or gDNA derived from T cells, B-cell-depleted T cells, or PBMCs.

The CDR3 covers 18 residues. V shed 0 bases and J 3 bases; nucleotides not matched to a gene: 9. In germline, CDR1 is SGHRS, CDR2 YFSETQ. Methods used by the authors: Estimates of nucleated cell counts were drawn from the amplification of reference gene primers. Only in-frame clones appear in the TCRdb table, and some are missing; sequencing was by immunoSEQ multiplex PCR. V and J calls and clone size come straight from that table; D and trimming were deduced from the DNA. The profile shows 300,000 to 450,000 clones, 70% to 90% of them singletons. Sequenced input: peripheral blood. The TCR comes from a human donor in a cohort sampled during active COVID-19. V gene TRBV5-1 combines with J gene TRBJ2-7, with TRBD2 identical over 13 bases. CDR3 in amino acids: CASSLDVGTSGIIYEQYF. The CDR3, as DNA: TGCGCCAGCAGCTTGGACGTCGGGACTAGCGGGATTATCTACGAGCAGTACTTC.